Presented here are 21 T cell receptor beta chains from one specimen sequenced in a study of blood T cell repertoires in COVID-19. Sequencing used immunoSEQ multiplex PCR; TCRdb keeps in-frame clones, though not all of them. Altogether a few hundred thousand clones are present, 85% to 90% being singletons, with the ten largest covering roughly 6.1%. Source material: peripheral blood. Receptors were obtained from a woman aged 45-59 years with COVID-19, enrolled during active disease.

J is TRBJ2-2 and V is TRBV4-2; weak D call: TRBD1 (6 bases). Germline V gives CDR1 LGHNA, CDR2 YNFKEQ. The CDR3 runs 16 residues. Trimming took off 3 bases at V and 2 bases at J, with 13 bases between the two ends. Here the CDR3 DNA reads TGTGCCAGCAGCCAGACCGGGACACGTAACACCGGGGAGCTGTTTTTT. As protein: CASSQTGTRNTGELFF.

This sequence joins TRBV11-3 and TRBJ1-2; D may be TRBD1 (5 bases). Between the trimmed V and J ends, which lost 5 bases and 3 bases, there was a span of 19 bases. This CDR3 has 16 residues. Germline V gene data show CDR1 as SGHNT and CDR2 as YENEEA. CDR3 sequence: CASSQRTTGGDYGYTF. The CDR3 nucleotides read TGTGCCAGCAGCCAAAGGACGACCGGGGGGGACTATGGCTACACCTTC.

J is TRBJ2-2 and V is TRBV5-6; D is perhaps TRBD2 (6 bases). The germline gives CDR1 SGHDT, CDR2 YYEEEE. The CDR3 is 16 residues long. V gave up 1 base and J gave up 1 base, with 11 bases separating them. CDR3 loop: CASSLLAEQNTGELFF. CDR3 DNA sequence: TGTGCCAGCAGCTTGTTAGCGGAACAGAACACCGGGGAGCTGTTTTTT.

The chain recombines TRBV9 with TRBJ2-3; D may be TRBD2 (6 bases). Germline CDR1 reads SGDLS; CDR2 reads YYNGEE. Trimming took 3 bases from V and 2 from J, leaving 10 bases between them. The CDR3 covers 14 residues. CDR3 sequence: CASSGRTNTDTQYF. The CDR3 DNA reads as TGTGCCAGCAGCGGTAGGACTAACACAGATACGCAGTATTTT.

This chain connects TRBV6-5 to TRBJ2-1; no definite D call. Germline V gene data show CDR1 as MNHEY and CDR2 as SVGAGI. Trimming stripped 6 bases from V and 0 bases from J, with 12 bases between. The CDR3 is made up of 15 amino acids. CDR3 sequence reads: CASRIDWSSYNEQFF. Written as DNA, the CDR3 is TGTGCCAGCAGAATAGACTGGAGCTCCTACAATGAGCAGTTCTTC.

The chain links TRBV5-4 to TRBJ2-5; D is ambiguous. CDR1 is SGHNT and CDR2 is YYREEE in the germline V gene (reference sequence). The V end was cut by 1 base, the J end by 0 bases, with 10 bases between. CDR3 length: 15 residues. The CDR3 region is CASSLTTRNQETQYF. In DNA, the CDR3 is TGTGCCAGCAGCTTGACGACGCGGAACCAAGAGACCCAGTACTTC.

The chain uses TRBV11-2 and TRBJ1-2; no definite D call. Germline V gene data show CDR1 as SGHAT and CDR2 as FQNNGV. V lost 1 base and J 0 bases, leaving 3 bases between the germline ends. The CDR3 runs 13 residues. In DNA form, the CDR3 reads TGTGCCAGCAGCTTAGTAGCTAACTATGGCTACACCTTC. Translation: CASSLVANYGYTF.

The chain employs TRBV7-8 and TRBJ1-2, with D possibly TRBD1 on 6 matching bases. From germline, CDR1 is SGHVS and CDR2 FQNEAQ. Trimming took off 1 base at V and 7 bases at J, with 10 bases between the two ends. This CDR3 has 13 residues. The CDR3 protein is CASSLGGQSGYTF. In DNA, the CDR3 is TGTGCCAGCAGCTTAGGGGGACAATCTGGCTACACCTTC.

The chain has TRBV27 and TRBJ2-2; a weak D match, TRBD1 (6 bases). The CDR3 extends over 14 amino acids. The ends were cut back, 6 bases at V and 6 bases at J, with 14 bases in the middle. The V gene's germline CDR1 is MNHEY and CDR2 SMNVEV (reference sequence). The CDR3 is CASRPRTVSGELFF. Written as DNA, the CDR3 is TGTGCCAGCAGGCCAAGGACAGTGTCCGGGGAGCTGTTTTTT.

V usage is TRBV6-5 and J usage is TRBJ2-7; 8 nucleotides agree with TRBD2. Trimming took 6 bases from V and 3 from J; bases not matched to a gene: 7. The CDR3 sequence is 14 residues long. Germline V CDR1 and CDR2: MNHEY, SVGAGI. The CDR3 here is CASRGPSGRYEQYF. The DNA for the CDR3 is TGTGCCAGCAGGGGCCCTAGCGGGCGCTACGAGCAGTACTTC.

This chain uses TRBV29-1 with TRBJ2-1; 9 bases match TRBD1. CDR1 and CDR2 from the germline V gene are SQVTM and ANQGSEA. V lost 7 bases, J lost 1 base, and 11 bases stayed unmatched. The CDR3 totals 16 residues. The CDR3 DNA follows: TGCAGCGCCAAAGATTACAGGGGGCCATCCTACAATGAGCAGTTCTTC. It specifies CSAKDYRGPSYNEQFF.

The rearrangement joins TRBV6-2 or TRBV6-3 to TRBJ2-2; 7 bases map to TRBD1. Trimming at V came to 1 base and at J to 6 bases, leaving 11 bases not matched to a gene. The germline V gene encodes CDR1 MNHEY and CDR2 SVGEGT. CDR3 size: 17 residues. Here the CDR3 reads CASSYYLDRVIAGELFF. As DNA, the CDR3 is TGTGCCAGCAGTTACTACTTAGACAGGGTCATCGCCGGGGAGCTGTTTTTT.

This clone occurred once. Here the CDR3 DNA reads TGTGCCAGCAGATCCGAACAGGGATACAATCAGCCCCAGCATTTT. Translation: CASRSEQGYNQPQHF. V gene TRBV6-5 combines with J gene TRBJ1-5; D is perhaps TRBD1 (6 bases). This CDR3 has 15 amino acids. Germline V gives CDR1 MNHEY, CDR2 SVGAGI. V was cut by 6 bases and J by 3 bases, with 15 bases left in between.

The V and J genes are TRBV6-2 or TRBV6-3 and TRBJ1-5; possibly TRBD1 for D (6 bases). Trimming shortened V by 6 bases and J by 2 bases, and 14 bases separated the two germline ends. The CDR3 totals 15 residues. Germline assignment: CDR1 MNHEY and CDR2 SVGEGT. Here the CDR3 reads CASSFQGNGNQPQHF. DNA for the CDR3: TGTGCCAGCAGCTTCCAGGGGAACGGCAATCAGCCCCAGCATTTT.

The chain has TRBV6-5 and TRBJ2-1, with 9 bases lining up with TRBD1. Germline trimming cut 6 bases from V and 4 bases from J; bases unmatched to any gene: 7. The CDR3 has 15 residues. Germline CDR1 and CDR2: MNHEY and SVGAGI. CDR3 DNA sequence: TGTGCCAGCAGCGCTAGGACAGGGGAGTACAATGAGCAGTTCTTC. This encodes CASSARTGEYNEQFF.

The rearrangement joins TRBV18 to TRBJ2-7; TRBD1 might be the D (5 bases). Germline CDR1 and CDR2: KGHSH and LQKENI. Trimming took 0 bases from V and 4 from J, leaving 10 bases between them. The CDR3 consists of 14 residues. The CDR3, as DNA: TGTGCCAGCTCACCACCTGGGGCGGAGTACGAGCAGTACTTC. Its protein is CASSPPGAEYEQYF. The complete variable domain, with remaining parts taken from reference TRBV18 and TRBJ2-7, reads NAGVMQNPRHLVRRRGQEARLRCSPMKGHSHVYWYRQLPEEGLKFMVYLQKENIIDESGMPKERFSAEFPKEGPSILRIQQVVRGDSAAYFCASSPPGAEYEQYFGPGTRLTVT.

The chain carries TRBV9 and TRBJ1-5, with 11 bases fitting TRBD1. The J segment lost 10 bases and the V segment lost 3 bases, leaving 6 bases of the junction unmatched. The germline gives CDR1 SGDLS, CDR2 YYNGEE. CDR3 length: 14 residues. The CDR3 protein is CASSAGQGGFPQHF. The CDR3 coding sequence is TGTGCCAGCAGCGCGGGACAGGGGGGATTTCCCCAGCATTTT.

V gene TRBV14 combines with J gene TRBJ1-1; 8 nucleotides line up with TRBD1. The CDR3 length is 15 residues. Germline V gene lookup returns CDR1 SGHDN and CDR2 FVKESK. V was clipped by 6 bases and J by 4 bases; unmatched bases: 10. The CDR3 DNA is TGTGCCAGCAGTCTCGGACAGGGAAAGGGCACTGAAGCTTTCTTT. Protein sequence: CASSLGQGKGTEAFF.

The chain is built from TRBV9 and TRBJ1-2; 7 nucleotides align to TRBD1. V was pared by 4 bases and J by 6 bases, with 9 bases of the junction left unmatched. This CDR3 has 14 amino acids. Looked up from germline, CDR1 is SGDLS and CDR2 is YYNGEE. CDR3 coding DNA: TGTGCCAGCAGCCCCAGACAGGGAGTAAATGGCTACACCTTC. Its protein is CASSPRQGVNGYTF.

The rearrangement joins TRBV2 to TRBJ1-3; no clear D. Trimming removed 4 bases from V and 0 bases from J, with 7 bases in between. The CDR3 spans 14 residues. The germline gives CDR1 SNHLY, CDR2 FYNNEI. The CDR3 protein is CASSGLFSGNTIYF. CDR3 coding DNA: TGTGCCAGCAGTGGGCTGTTCTCTGGAAACACCATATATTTT.

This clone occurred once. This chain uses TRBV5-1 with TRBJ1-1, with TRBD1 as a possible D gene (6 bases). This CDR3 has 14 amino acids. V lost 3 bases and J lost 1, with 10 bases in between. Germline CDR1 reads SGHRS; CDR2 reads YFSETQ. CDR3 bases: TGCGCCAGCAGCTCCGAAGGGGGGAACACTGAAGCTTTCTTT. It codes for CASSSEGGNTEAFF.